The T cell receptor beta chain described here comes from a study of blood T cell repertoires in COVID-19. TCRdb's table, derived via immunoSEQ multiplex PCR, lists solely in-frame clones and lacks some. The profile shows 300,000 to 400,000 clones, over 70% of them singletons. Trimming cost V 2 bases and J 6 bases, with 17 bases left between them. Germline V gene sequence: CDR1 SGHRS, CDR2 YFSETQ. The CDR3 runs to 15 residues. Seattle's cohort entered during active infection and was followed longitudinally. The chain combines TRBV5-1 with TRBJ1-2; weak D call: TRBD1 (6 bases). Material: peripheral blood. The clonotype comes from a woman between 50 and 59 years old with COVID-19, enrolled during active disease. The CDR3 here is CASSFGGQTGNGYTF. The CDR3 nucleotides read TGCGCCAGCAGCTTCGGTGGGCAAACAGGGAATGGCTACACCTTC.